This is a list of T cell receptor beta chains from one sample in a study of regulatory T cells in long-lasting Graves disease. MiXCR was run by TCRdb on the multiplex PCR reads, yielding one entry per CDR3 protein. The sample yields under 250,000 distinct CDR3 sequences, 15% to 20% seen once. The same sample was also studied in work on T cells in Graves' hyperthyroidism and ophthalmopathy.

Sequenced here: peripheral blood mononuclear cells (PBMCs), sampled at new diagnosis, from a patient treated with antithyroid drugs. These receptors came from a woman between 25 and 40 years old with Graves disease. The CDR3 runs from the conserved cysteine through the conserved F or W. Each record gives: J gene, V gene, CDR3 protein.

TRBJ2-2 | TRBV5-1 | CASSLAGKDTGELFF
TRBJ2-7 | TRBV19 | CASSILSPSGQGVEQYF
TRBJ2-2 | TRBV7-9 | CASSPHGWAANTGELFF
TRBJ1-6 | TRBV20-1 | CSARDSANSPLHF
TRBJ2-3 | TRBV4-1 | CASSQDRQGTNTDTQYF
TRBJ1-1 | TRBV18 | CASSPRQGAMTEAFF
TRBJ1-6 | TRBV2 | CASSPRTGGTSPLHF
TRBJ1-1 | TRBV19 | CATRTEGRSTEAFF
TRBJ2-7 | TRBV6-1 | CASSEGSRYLYEQYF
TRBJ2-3 | TRBV19 | CASSRTQEGDTQYF
TRBJ2-3 | TRBV2 | CASRTSGTGVEDTQYF
TRBJ2-5 | TRBV30 | CAWSDGRLAGGPQYQETQYF
TRBJ2-3 | TRBV3-1 | CASSQDSDGSTDTQYF
TRBJ1-6 | TRBV6-4 | CASSDSLDNSPLHF
TRBJ1-2 | TRBV18 | CASSDPGNGYTF
TRBJ1-3 | TRBV4-1 | CASSQGPGNTIYF
TRBJ2-7 | TRBV20-1 | CSAKTSRAEGEQYF
TRBJ1-2 | TRBV28 | CASSLVLPAGGYTF
TRBJ1-5 | TRBV6-1 | CASSPLGTGGFYSNQPQHF
TRBJ2-7 | TRBV30 | CAWSPGPLSYEQYF
TRBJ2-3 | TRBV28 | CASIPVRLAGVGTDTQYF
TRBJ2-2 | TRBV3-1 | CASSPLGGSTGELFF
TRBJ2-2 | TRBV6-1 | CASSETGGGSGELFF
TRBJ2-1 | TRBV2 | CASSTTSGTYNEQFF
TRBJ1-1 | TRBV30 | CAWSVRGRKLNTEAFF